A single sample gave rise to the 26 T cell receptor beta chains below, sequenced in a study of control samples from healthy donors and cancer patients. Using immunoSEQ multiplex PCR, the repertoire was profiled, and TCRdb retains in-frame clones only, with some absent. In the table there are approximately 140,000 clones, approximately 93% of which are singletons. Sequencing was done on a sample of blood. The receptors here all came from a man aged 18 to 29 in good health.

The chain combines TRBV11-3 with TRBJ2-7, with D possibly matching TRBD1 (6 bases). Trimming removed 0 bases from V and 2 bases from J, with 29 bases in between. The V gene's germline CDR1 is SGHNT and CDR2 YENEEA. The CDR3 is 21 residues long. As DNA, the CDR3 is TGTGCCAGCAGCTTAGAAACCCAGCCCTTCCGCTGGGGGCGAATACCCTACGAGCAGTACTTC. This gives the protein CASSLETQPFRWGRIPYEQYF.

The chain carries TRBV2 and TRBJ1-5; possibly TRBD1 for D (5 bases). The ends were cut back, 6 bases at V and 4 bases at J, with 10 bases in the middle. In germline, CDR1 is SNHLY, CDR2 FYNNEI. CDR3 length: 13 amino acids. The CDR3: CASRIDRNQPQHF. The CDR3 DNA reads TGTGCCAGCAGGATTGACAGAAATCAGCCCCAGCATTTT.

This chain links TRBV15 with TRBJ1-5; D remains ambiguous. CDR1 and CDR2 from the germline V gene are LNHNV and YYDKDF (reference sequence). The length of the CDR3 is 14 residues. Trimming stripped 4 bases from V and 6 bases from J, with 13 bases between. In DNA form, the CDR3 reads TGTGCCACCAGCACGAGTCCCGAACGTCAGCCCCAGCATTTT. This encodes CATSTSPERQPQHF.

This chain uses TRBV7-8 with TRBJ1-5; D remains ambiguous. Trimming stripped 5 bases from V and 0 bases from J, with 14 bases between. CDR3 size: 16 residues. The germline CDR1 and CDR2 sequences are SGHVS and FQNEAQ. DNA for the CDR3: TGTGCCAGCAGCCGCTCACCCTACTATAGCAATCAGCCCCAGCATTTT. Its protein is CASSRSPYYSNQPQHF.

The CDR3 loop is CASSPREEDEQYF. The CDR3 coding sequence is TGTGCCAGTAGTCCCCGGGAGGAAGACGAGCAGTACTTC. The rearrangement links TRBV19 to TRBJ2-7, with 7 bases aligning to TRBD2. CDR3 length equals 13 residues. Germline V lookup: CDR1 LNHDA, CDR2 SQIVND (reference sequence). V lost 5 bases and J lost 5; bases outside the gene matches: 6.

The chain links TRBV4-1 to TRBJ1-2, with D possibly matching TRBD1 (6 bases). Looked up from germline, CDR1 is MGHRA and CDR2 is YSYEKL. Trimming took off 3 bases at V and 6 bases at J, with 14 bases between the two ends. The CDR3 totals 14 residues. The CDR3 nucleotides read TGCGCCAGCAGCCACGACAGGAAGGAAAATGGCTACACCTTC. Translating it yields CASSHDRKENGYTF.

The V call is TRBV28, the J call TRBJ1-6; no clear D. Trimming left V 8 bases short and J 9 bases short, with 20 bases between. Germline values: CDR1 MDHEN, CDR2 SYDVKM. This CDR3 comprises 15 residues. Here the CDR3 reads CASFSGLGRFSPLHF. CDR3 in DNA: TGTGCCAGCTTTTCGGGCCTCGGGCGTTTTTCACCCCTCCACTTT.

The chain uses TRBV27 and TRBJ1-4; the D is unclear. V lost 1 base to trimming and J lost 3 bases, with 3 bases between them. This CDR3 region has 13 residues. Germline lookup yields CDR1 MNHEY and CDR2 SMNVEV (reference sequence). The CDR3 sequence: CASSLFSNEKLFF. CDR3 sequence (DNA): TGTGCCAGCAGTTTATTTTCTAATGAAAAACTGTTTTTT.

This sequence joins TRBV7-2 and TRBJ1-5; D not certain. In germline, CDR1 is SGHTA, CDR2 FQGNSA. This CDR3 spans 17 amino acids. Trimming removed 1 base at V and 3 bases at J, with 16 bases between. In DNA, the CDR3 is TGTGCCAGCAGCTTAGGTCCCGCCGGTCAGCTCAATCAGCCCCAGCATTTT. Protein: CASSLGPAGQLNQPQHF. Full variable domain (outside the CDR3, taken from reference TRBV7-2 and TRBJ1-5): GAGVSQSPSNKVTEKGKDVELRCDPISGHTALYWYRQSLGQGLEFLIYFQGNSAPDKSGLPSDRFSAERTGGSVSTLTIQRTQQEDSAVYLCASSLGPAGQLNQPQHFGDGTRLSIL.

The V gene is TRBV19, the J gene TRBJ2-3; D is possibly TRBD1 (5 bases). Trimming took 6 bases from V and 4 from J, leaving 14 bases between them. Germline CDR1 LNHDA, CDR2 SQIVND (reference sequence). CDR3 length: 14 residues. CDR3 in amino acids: CASSSRDKADTQYF. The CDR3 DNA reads TGTGCCAGTAGCTCCAGGGATAAGGCAGATACGCAGTATTTT. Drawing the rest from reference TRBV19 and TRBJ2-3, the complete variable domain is DGGITQSPKYLFRKEGQNVTLSCEQNLNHDAMYWYRQDPGQGLRLIYYSQIVNDFQKGDIAEGYSVSREKKESFPLTVTSAQKNPTAFYLCASSSRDKADTQYFGPGTRLTVL.

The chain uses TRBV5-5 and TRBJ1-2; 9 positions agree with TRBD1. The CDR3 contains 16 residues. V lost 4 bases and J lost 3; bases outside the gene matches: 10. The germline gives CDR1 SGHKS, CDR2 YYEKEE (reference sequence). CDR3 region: CASSRTRQGVDYGYTF. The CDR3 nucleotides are TGTGCCAGCAGCCGAACCCGACAGGGGGTCGACTATGGCTACACCTTC.

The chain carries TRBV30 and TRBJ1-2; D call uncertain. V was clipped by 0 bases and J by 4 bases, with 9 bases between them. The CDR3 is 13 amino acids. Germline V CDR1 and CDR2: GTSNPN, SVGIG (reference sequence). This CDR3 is CAWSVDRVYGYTF. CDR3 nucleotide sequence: TGTGCCTGGAGTGTAGACCGGGTCTATGGCTACACCTTC.

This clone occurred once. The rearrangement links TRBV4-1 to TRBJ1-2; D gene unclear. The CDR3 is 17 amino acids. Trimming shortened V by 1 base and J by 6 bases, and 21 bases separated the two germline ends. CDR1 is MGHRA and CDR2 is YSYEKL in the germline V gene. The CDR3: CASSQVPEALLVHGYTF. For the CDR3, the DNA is TGCGCCAGCAGCCAAGTCCCGGAAGCCCTGTTAGTGCATGGCTACACCTTC.

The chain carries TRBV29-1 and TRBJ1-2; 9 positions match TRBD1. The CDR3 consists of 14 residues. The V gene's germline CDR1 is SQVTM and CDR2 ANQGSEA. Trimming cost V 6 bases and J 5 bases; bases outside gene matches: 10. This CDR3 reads CSVRTGGAWYGYTF. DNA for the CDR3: TGCAGCGTACGAACAGGGGGCGCTTGGTATGGCTACACCTTC.

This CDR3 reads CASSPLPGLKNIQYF. In DNA, the CDR3 is TGTGCCAGCAGTCCCCTTCCGGGACTTAAAAACATTCAGTACTTC. The chain joins TRBV28 to TRBJ2-4, with D maybe TRBD2 (6 bases). V was trimmed by 5 bases and J by 4 bases, leaving 15 bases between them. Germline V gene data show CDR1 as MDHEN and CDR2 as SYDVKM. The CDR3 length is 15 residues.

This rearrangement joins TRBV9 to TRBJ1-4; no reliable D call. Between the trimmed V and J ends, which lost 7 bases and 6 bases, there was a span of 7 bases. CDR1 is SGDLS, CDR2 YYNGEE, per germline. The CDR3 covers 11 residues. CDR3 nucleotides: TGTGCCAGCGGGAGAGATGAAAAACTGTTTTTT. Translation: CASGRDEKLFF.

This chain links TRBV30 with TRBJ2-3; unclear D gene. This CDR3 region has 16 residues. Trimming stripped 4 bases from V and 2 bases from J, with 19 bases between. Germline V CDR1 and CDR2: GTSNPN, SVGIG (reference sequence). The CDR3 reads CAWMRQKHLYTDTQYF. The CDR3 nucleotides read TGTGCCTGGATGAGGCAGAAACACCTATACACAGATACGCAGTATTTT.

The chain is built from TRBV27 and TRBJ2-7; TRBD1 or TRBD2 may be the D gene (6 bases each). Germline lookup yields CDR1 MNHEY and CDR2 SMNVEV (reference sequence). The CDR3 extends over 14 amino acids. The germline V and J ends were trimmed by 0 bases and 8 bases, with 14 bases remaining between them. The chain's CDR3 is CASSLSGGHFKQYF. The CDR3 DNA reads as TGTGCCAGCAGTTTATCGGGGGGCCATTTCAAGCAGTACTTC.

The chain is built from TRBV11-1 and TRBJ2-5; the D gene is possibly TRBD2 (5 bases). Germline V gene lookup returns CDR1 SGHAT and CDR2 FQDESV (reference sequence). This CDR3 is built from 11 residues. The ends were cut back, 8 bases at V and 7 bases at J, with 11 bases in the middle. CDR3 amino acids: CASQVARTQYF. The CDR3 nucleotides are TGTGCCAGCCAAGTAGCGAGGACCCAGTACTTC.

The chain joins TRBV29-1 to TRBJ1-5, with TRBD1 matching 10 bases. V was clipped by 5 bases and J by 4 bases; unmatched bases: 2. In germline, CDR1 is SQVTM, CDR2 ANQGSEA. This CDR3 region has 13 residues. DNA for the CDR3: TGCAGCGTTCGACAGGGGGCGAATCAGCCCCAGCATTTT. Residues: CSVRQGANQPQHF.

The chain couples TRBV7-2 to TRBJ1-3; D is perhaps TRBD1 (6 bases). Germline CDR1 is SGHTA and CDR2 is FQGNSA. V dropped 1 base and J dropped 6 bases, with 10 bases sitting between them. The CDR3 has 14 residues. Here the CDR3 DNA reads TGTGCCAGCAGCTTAGTCAGGGGTCAAAACACCATATATTTT. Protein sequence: CASSLVRGQNTIYF. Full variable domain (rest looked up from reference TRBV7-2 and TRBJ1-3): GAGVSQSPSNKVTEKGKDVELRCDPISGHTALYWYRQSLGQGLEFLIYFQGNSAPDKSGLPSDRFSAERTGGSVSTLTIQRTQQEDSAVYLCASSLVRGQNTIYFGEGSWLTVV.

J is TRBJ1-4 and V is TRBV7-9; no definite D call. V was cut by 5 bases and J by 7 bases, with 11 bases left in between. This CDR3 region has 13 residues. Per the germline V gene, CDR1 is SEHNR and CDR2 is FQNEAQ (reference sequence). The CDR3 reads CASSPRGGEKLFF. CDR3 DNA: TGTGCCAGCAGCCCTCGCGGTGGTGAAAAACTGTTTTTT.

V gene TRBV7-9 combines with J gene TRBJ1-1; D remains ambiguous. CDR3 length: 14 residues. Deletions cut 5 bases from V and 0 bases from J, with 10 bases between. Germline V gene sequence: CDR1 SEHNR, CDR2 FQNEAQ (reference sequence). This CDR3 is CASSTEGMNTEAFF. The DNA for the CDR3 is TGTGCCAGCAGCACGGAGGGCATGAACACTGAAGCTTTCTTT. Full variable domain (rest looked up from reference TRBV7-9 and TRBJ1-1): DTGVSQNPRHKITKRGQNVTFRCDPISEHNRLYWYRQTLGQGPEFLTYFQNEAQLEKSRLLSDRFSAERPKGSFSTLEIQRTEQGDSAMYLCASSTEGMNTEAFFGQGTRLTVV.

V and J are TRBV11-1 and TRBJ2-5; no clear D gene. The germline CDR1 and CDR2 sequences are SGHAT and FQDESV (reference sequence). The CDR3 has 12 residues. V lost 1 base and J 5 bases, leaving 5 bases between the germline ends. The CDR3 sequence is CASSLGRETQYF. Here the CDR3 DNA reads TGTGCCAGCAGCTTAGGTCGGGAGACCCAGTACTTC.

The CDR3 DNA reads TGCAGCGCCCCTCGGACTAGCGGGAGGAATGAGCAGTTCTTC. This encodes CSAPRTSGRNEQFF. V and J are TRBV29-1 and TRBJ2-1, with TRBD2 matching 14 bases. Germline V gene sequence: CDR1 SQVTM, CDR2 ANQGSEA. The V segment lost 7 bases and the J segment 7 bases; nucleotides outside the gene matches: 6. This CDR3 is built from 14 residues.

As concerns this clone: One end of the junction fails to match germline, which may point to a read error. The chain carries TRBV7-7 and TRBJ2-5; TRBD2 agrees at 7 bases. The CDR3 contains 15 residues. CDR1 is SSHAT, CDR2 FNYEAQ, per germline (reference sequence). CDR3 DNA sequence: TGTGCTAGCAGCTTACAGCTAGCGGCCCAAGAGACCCAGTACTTC. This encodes CASSLQLAAQETQYF.